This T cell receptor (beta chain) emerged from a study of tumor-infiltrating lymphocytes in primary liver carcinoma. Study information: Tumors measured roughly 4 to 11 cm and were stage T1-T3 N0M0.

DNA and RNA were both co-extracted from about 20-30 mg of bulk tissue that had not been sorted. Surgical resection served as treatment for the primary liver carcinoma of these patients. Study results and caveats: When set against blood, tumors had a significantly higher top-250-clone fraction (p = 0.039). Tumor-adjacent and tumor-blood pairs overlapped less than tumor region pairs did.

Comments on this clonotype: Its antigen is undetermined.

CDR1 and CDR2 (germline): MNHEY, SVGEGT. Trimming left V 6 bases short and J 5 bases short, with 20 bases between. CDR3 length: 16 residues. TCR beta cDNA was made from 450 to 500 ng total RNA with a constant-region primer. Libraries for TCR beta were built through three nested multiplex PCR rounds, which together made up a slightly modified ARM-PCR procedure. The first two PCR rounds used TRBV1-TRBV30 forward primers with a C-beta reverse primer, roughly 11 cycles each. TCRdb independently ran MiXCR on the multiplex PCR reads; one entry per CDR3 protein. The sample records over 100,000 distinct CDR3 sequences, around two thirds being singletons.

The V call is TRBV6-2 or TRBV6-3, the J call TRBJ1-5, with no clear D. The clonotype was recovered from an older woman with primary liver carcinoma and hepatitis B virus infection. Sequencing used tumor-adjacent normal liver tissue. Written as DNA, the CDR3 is TGTGCCAGCAGATTATCTTCCAAGGGAAGGGATCAGCCCCAGCATTTT. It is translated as CASRLSSKGRDQPQHF.